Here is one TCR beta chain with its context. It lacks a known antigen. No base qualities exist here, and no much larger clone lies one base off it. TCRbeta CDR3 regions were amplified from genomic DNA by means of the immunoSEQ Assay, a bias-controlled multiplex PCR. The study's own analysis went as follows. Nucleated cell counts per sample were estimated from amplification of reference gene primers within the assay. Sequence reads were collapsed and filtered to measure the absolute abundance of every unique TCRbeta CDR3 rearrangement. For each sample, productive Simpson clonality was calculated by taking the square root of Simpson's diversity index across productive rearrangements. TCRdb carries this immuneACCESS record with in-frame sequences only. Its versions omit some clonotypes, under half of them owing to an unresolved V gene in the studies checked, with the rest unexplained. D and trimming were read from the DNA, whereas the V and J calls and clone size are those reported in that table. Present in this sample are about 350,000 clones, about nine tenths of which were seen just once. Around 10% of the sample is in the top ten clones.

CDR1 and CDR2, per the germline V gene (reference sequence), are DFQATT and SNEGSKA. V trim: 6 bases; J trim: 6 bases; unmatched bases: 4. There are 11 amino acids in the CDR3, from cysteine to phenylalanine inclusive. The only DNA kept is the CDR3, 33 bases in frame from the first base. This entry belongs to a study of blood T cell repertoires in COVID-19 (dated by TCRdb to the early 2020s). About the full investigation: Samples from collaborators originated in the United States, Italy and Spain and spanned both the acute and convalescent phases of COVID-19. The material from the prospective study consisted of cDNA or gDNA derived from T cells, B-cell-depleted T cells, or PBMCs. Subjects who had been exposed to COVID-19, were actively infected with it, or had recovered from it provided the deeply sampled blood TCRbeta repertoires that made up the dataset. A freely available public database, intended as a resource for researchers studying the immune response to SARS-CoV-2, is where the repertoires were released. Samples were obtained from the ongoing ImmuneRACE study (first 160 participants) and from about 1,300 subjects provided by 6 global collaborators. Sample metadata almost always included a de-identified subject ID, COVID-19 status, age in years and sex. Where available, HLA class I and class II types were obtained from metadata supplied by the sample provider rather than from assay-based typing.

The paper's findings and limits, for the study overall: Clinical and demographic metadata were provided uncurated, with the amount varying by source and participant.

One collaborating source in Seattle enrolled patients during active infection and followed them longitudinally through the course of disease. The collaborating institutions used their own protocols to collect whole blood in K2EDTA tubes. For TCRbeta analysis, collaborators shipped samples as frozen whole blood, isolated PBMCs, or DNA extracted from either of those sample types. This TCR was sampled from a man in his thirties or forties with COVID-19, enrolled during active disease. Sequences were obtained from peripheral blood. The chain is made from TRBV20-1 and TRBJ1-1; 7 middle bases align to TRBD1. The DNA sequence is TGCAGTGCCCGCGACAGGGCTGAAGCTTTCTTT. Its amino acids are CSARDRAEAFF.